The next 18 T cell receptor beta chains were all read from a single sample in a study of blood T cell repertoires in COVID-19. Repertoires were generated with immunoSEQ multiplex PCR, while TCRdb's copy carries only in-frame clones and drops some. The sample includes under 100,000 clones, about four fifths of them seen just once. Material: peripheral blood. These receptors all come from a man between 60 and 75 years old with acute or convalescent COVID-19.

CDR3 amino acids: CASSPSRGKDEQYF. The CDR3 nucleotides read TGTGCCAGCAGCCCATCGAGGGGGAAGGACGAGCAGTACTTC. V usage is TRBV6-5 and J usage is TRBJ2-7; a weak D match, TRBD1 (6 bases). V lost 6 bases and J 5 bases, leaving 17 bases between the germline ends. This CDR3 is built from 14 residues. CDR1 MNHEY and CDR2 SVGAGI come from the germline V gene.

The chain is built from TRBV28 and TRBJ2-1, with unresolved D. Trimming took 3 bases from V and 10 from J, leaving 19 bases between them. Germline V gene sequence: CDR1 MDHEN, CDR2 SYDVKM. The CDR3 is 15 amino acids. The CDR3 protein is CASSFVTSLAAEQFF. DNA for the CDR3: TGTGCCAGCAGTTTTGTAACAAGTCTGGCGGCAGAGCAGTTCTTC.

This chain connects TRBV4-2 to TRBJ1-2, with 11 bases aligning to TRBD1. J gave up 4 bases and V 3 bases, and 1 base lay outside the gene matches. Germline V gives CDR1 LGHNA, CDR2 YNFKEQ. The CDR3 sequence is 14 residues long. CDR3 sequence (DNA): TGTGCCAGCAGCCAGGGGACAGGGGGCTATGGCTACACCTTC. This encodes CASSQGTGGYGYTF.

The V and J genes are TRBV28 and TRBJ2-1; possibly TRBD2 for D (6 bases). From germline, CDR1 is MDHEN and CDR2 SYDVKM. The CDR3 runs 11 residues. V lost 3 bases to trimming and J lost 9 bases, with 6 bases between them. The CDR3, as DNA: TGTGCCAGCAGTTTGGGGGGTGAGCAGTTCTTC. This codes for CASSLGGEQFF.

The rearrangement uses TRBV9 and TRBJ1-2; 7 bases are shared with TRBD1. The CDR3 has 14 amino acids. J was trimmed by 5 bases and V by 3 bases; bases with no gene match: 7. The germline CDR1 and CDR2 sequences are SGDLS and YYNGEE. For the CDR3, the DNA is TGTGCCAGCAGCGCGACGGACAGGACTTATGGCTACACCTTC. It yields the protein CASSATDRTYGYTF.

V is TRBV5-4 and J is TRBJ2-7; a weak D match, TRBD1 (5 bases). Trimming took 1 base from V and 2 from J, leaving 7 bases between them. The CDR3 extends over 13 amino acids. Germline V gene lookup returns CDR1 SGHNT and CDR2 YYREEE (reference sequence). The DNA of the CDR3 is TGTGCCAGCAGCTTGCAGGGTCCCTACGAGCAGTACTTC. It encodes CASSLQGPYEQYF.

The chain uses TRBV6-5 and TRBJ1-5; 10 bases are shared with TRBD1. Germline V lookup: CDR1 MNHEY, CDR2 SVGAGI. This CDR3 has 14 amino acids. V was pared by 6 bases and J by 7 bases, with 6 bases of the junction left unmatched. The CDR3 bases are TGTGCCAGCAGCCGGGACAGGGGTCGCCAGCCCCAGCATTTT. This codes for CASSRDRGRQPQHF.

This chain uses TRBV9 with TRBJ2-7; D not resolved. CDR3 size: 14 residues. Trimming took 0 bases from V and 0 from J, leaving 7 bases between them. Germline V gene lookup returns CDR1 SGDLS and CDR2 YYNGEE. CDR3 residues: CASSVDVNSYEQYF. The CDR3 DNA reads TGTGCCAGCAGCGTAGATGTCAACTCCTACGAGCAGTACTTC.

The chain has TRBV7-2 and TRBJ2-3, with 11 bases that match TRBD2. The germline V gene encodes CDR1 SGHTA and CDR2 FQGNSA. The CDR3 totals 16 residues. The trim removed 5 bases at V and 2 bases at J, leaving 6 bases unmatched. The CDR3 here is CASSAGTSGNTDTQYF. CDR3 DNA sequence: TGTGCCAGCAGCGCCGGGACTAGCGGAAACACAGATACGCAGTATTTT.

V usage is TRBV7-3 and J usage is TRBJ2-1, with D possibly matching TRBD2 (5 bases). The germline V gene encodes CDR1 SGHTA and CDR2 FQGTGA. V lost 4 bases and J lost 2, with 12 bases in between. The CDR3 runs to 15 residues. For the CDR3, the DNA is TGTGCCAGCAGCTCAACACCCGGGGCCTACAATGAGCAGTTCTTC. Translating it yields CASSSTPGAYNEQFF.

For the CDR3, the DNA is TGTGCCAGCAGCTTAGGGGGACTAGTAGAAGAGACCCAGTACTTC. It encodes CASSLGGLVEETQYF. V is TRBV7-2 and J is TRBJ2-5; the match to TRBD2 covers 8 bases. V dropped 1 base and J dropped 3; count of bases not matched to a gene: 4. Germline V CDR1 and CDR2: SGHTA, FQGNSA. CDR3 length: 15 amino acids.

A word on this clone: A read error may account for a junction end that differs from germline. The same CDR3 is also encoded by other DNA sequences in this sample. The chain employs TRBV7-7 and TRBJ2-7; the match to TRBD2 covers 8 bases. CDR3 length: 14 residues. Germline V lookup: CDR1 SSHAT, CDR2 FNYEAQ (reference sequence). The CDR3: CASSLGGTSYEQYF. Written as DNA, the CDR3 is TGTGCTAGCAGCCTCGGAGGGACTAGCTACGAGCAGTACTTC.

There are a few counts of this clone. The gene calls are TRBV12-3 or TRBV12-4 and TRBJ1-2; D not resolved. The CDR3 is 13 residues long. Trimming cost V 6 bases and J 6 bases, with 14 bases left between them. The CDR3 here is CASSPTRGDGYTF. The CDR3 DNA follows: TGTGCCAGCAGCCCGACGCGGGGAGATGGCTACACCTTC.

This clone was found a few times. The genes are TRBV20-1 and TRBJ1-1; 9 bases match TRBD1. The length of the CDR3 is 11 residues. CDR1 is DFQATT, CDR2 SNEGSKA, per germline (reference sequence). V lost 5 bases and J lost 10; bases outside the gene matches: 5. CDR3 DNA: TGCAGTGCTCAACAGGGGGCGGGAGCTTTCTTT. Protein: CSAQQGAGAFF.

This chain joins TRBV6-2 or TRBV6-3 and TRBJ2-1, with TRBD2 identical over 7 bases. CDR1 is MNHEY and CDR2 is SVGEGT in the germline V gene. The V gene end was trimmed by 2 bases and the J gene end by 2 bases; junction bases not matched to a gene: 0. The CDR3 contains 14 residues. CDR3 residues: CASSYGLAYNEQFF. In DNA form, the CDR3 reads TGTGCCAGCAGTTACGGACTAGCCTACAATGAGCAGTTCTTC.

The chain combines TRBV7-3 with TRBJ2-1; 9 bases map to TRBD2. This CDR3 spans 15 amino acids. Germline V gene data show CDR1 as SGHTA and CDR2 as FQGTGA. Losses at the gene ends were 2 bases for V and 7 bases for J; bases not matched to a gene: 6. Here the CDR3 DNA reads TGTGCCAGCAGCTTAGCCGCGGGGGGGAGGAATGAGCAGTTCTTC. Its protein product is CASSLAAGGRNEQFF.

The DNA of the CDR3 is TGTGCCAGCAGCCCACAGGGGAACATCAATCAGCCCCAGCATTTT. Protein: CASSPQGNINQPQHF. The J gene is TRBJ1-5, the V gene TRBV7-9, with 7 bases lining up with TRBD1. The CDR3 is made up of 15 amino acids. The trim removed 5 bases at V and 3 bases at J, leaving 7 bases unmatched. Looked up from germline, CDR1 is SEHNR and CDR2 is FQNEAQ (reference sequence).

V usage is TRBV27 and J usage is TRBJ2-3; perhaps TRBD2 as D (5 bases). In germline, CDR1 is MNHEY, CDR2 SMNVEV (reference sequence). The CDR3 covers 13 residues. CDR3 DNA sequence: TGTACCCCCCGCGGGCGAGGCACAGATACGCAGTATTTT. It codes for CTPRGRGTDTQYF.